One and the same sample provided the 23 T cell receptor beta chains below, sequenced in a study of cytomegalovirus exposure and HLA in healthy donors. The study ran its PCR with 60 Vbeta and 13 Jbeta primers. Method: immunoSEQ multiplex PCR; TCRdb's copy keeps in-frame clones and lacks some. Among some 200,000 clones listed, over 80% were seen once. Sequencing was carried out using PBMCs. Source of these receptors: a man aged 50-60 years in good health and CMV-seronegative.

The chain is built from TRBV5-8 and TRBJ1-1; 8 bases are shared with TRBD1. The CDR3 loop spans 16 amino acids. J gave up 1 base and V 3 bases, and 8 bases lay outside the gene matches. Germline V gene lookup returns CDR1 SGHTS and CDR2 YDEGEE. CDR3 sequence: CASSYWTGRGNTEAFF. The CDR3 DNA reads TGTGCCAGCAGCTATTGGACAGGGCGGGGGAACACTGAAGCTTTCTTT. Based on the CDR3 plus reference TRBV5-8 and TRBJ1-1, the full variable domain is EAGVTQSPTHLIKTRGQQATLRCSPISGHTSVYWYQQALGLGLQFLLWYDEGEERNRGNFPPRFSGRQFPNYSSELNVNALELEDSALYLCASSYWTGRGNTEAFFGQGTRLTVV.

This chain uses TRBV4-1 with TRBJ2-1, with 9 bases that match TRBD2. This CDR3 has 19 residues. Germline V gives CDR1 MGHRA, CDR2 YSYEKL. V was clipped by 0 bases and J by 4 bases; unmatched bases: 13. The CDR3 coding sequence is TGCGCCAGCAGCCAAGATAGAGGTAGCGGGAGAGTTACTTACAATGAGCAGTTCTTC. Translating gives CASSQDRGSGRVTYNEQFF.

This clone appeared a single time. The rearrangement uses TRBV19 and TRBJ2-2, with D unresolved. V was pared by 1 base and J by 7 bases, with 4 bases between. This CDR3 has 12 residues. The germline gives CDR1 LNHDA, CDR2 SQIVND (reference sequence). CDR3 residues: CASSIAVGELFF. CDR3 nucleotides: TGTGCCAGTAGTATAGCTGTCGGGGAGCTGTTTTTT.

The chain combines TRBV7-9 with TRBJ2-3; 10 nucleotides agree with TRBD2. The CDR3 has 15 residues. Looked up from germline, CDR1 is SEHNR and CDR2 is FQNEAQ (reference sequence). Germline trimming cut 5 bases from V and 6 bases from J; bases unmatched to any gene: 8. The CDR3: CASSQLAGKDDTQYF. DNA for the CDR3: TGTGCCAGCAGCCAACTAGCGGGGAAGGATGATACGCAGTATTTT.

This chain's CDR3 is CASRVEQGARQPQHF. CDR3 nucleotides: TGTGCCAGCAGGGTTGAACAGGGGGCGAGGCAGCCCCAGCATTTT. V and J are TRBV2 and TRBJ1-5; 9 bases fit TRBD1. The V gene end was trimmed by 6 bases and the J gene end by 7 bases; junction bases not matched to a gene: 10. Per the germline V gene, CDR1 is SNHLY and CDR2 is FYNNEI. This CDR3 is built from 15 residues.

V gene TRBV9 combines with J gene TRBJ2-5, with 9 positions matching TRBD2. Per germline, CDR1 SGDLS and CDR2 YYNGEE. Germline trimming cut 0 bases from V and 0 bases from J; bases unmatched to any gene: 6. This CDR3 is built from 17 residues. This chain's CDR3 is CASSVGGLAGYQETQYF. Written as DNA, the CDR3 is TGTGCCAGCAGCGTAGGGGGGCTAGCGGGATACCAAGAGACCCAGTACTTC.

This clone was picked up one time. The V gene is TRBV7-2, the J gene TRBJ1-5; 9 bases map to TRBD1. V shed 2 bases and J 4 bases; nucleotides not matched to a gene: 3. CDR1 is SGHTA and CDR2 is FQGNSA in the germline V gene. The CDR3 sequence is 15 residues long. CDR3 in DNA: TGTGCCAGCAGCTTAAGTGGGACAGGGAATCAGCCCCAGCATTTT. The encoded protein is CASSLSGTGNQPQHF.

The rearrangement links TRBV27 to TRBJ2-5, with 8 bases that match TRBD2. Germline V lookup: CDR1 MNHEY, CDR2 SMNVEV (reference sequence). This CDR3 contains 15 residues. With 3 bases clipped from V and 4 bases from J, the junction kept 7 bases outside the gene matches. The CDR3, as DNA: TGTGCCAGCAGTTTCTCGAGCGGGAGAAGAGAGACCCAGTACTTC. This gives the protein CASSFSSGRRETQYF.

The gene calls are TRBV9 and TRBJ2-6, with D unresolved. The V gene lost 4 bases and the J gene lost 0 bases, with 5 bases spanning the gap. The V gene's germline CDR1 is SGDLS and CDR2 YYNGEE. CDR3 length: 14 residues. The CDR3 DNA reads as TGTGCCAGCAGCCCGGTCTCTGGGGCCAACGTCCTGACTTTC. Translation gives CASSPVSGANVLTF.

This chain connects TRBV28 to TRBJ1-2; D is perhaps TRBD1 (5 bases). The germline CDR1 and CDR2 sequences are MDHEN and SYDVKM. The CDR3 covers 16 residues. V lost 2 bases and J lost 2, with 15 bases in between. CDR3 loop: CASSLRPQGSNYGYTF. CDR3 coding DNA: TGTGCCAGCAGTTTAAGGCCCCAGGGTTCGAACTATGGCTACACCTTC.

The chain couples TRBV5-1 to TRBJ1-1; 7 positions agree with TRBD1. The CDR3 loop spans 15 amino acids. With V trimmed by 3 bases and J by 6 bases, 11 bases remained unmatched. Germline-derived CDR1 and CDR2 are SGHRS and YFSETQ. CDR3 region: CASSSTGVEGSEAFF. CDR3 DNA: TGCGCCAGCAGCTCAACAGGGGTTGAAGGGTCTGAAGCTTTCTTT.

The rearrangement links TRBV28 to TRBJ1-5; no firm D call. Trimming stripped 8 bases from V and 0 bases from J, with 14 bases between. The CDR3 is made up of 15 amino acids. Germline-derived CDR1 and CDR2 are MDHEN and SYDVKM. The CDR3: CASYRGIYSNQPQHF. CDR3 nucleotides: TGTGCCAGCTACCGAGGAATATATAGCAATCAGCCCCAGCATTTT. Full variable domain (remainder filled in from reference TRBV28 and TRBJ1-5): DVKVTQSSRYLVKRTGEKVFLECVQDMDHENMFWYRQDPGLGLRLIYFSYDVKMKEKGDIPEGYSVSREKKERFSLILESASTNQTSMYLCASYRGIYSNQPQHFGDGTRLSIL.

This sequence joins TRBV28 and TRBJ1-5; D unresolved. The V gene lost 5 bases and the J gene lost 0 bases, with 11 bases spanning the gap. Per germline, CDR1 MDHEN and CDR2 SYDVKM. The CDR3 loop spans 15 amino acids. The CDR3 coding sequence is TGTGCCAGCAGTGCAGCGTCTTTTAGCAATCAGCCCCAGCATTTT. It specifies CASSAASFSNQPQHF.

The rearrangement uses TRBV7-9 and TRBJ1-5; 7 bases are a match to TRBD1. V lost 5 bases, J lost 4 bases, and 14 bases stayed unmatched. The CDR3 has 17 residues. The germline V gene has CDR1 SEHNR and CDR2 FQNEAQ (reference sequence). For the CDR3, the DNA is TGTGCCAGCAGCCCTAACCCCGGACAGGACGGGAATCAGCCCCAGCATTTT. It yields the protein CASSPNPGQDGNQPQHF.

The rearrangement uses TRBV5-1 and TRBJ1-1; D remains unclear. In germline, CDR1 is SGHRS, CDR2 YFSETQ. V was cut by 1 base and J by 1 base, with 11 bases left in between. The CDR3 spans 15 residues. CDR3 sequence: CASSLSQVANTEAFF. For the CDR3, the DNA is TGCGCCAGCAGCTTGAGCCAGGTCGCGAACACTGAAGCTTTCTTT.

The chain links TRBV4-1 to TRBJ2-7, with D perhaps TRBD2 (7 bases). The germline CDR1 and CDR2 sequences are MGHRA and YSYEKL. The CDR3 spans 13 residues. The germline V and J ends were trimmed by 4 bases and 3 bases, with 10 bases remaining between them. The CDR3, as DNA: TGCGCCAGCAGCCTAGGGGGGGGCTACGAGCAGTACTTC. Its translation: CASSLGGGYEQYF.

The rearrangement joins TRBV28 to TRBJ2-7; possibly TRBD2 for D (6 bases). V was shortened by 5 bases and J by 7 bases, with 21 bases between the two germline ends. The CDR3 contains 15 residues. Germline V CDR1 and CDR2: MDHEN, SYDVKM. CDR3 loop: CASSPPSGLFGEQYF. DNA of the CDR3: TGTGCCAGCAGTCCCCCTTCGGGACTGTTCGGGGAGCAGTACTTC.

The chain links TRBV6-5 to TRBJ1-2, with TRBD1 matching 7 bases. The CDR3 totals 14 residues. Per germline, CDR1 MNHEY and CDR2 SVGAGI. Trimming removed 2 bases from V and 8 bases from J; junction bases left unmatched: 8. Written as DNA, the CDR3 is TGTGCCAGCAGTTACCCCCTGCAGGGGGGCGGCTACACCTTC. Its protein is CASSYPLQGGGYTF.

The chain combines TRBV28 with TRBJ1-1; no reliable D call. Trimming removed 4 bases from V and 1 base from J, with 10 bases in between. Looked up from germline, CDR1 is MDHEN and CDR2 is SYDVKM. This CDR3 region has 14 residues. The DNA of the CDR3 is TGTGCCAGCAGTTGGCCCGCGGCGAACACTGAAGCTTTCTTT. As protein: CASSWPAANTEAFF.

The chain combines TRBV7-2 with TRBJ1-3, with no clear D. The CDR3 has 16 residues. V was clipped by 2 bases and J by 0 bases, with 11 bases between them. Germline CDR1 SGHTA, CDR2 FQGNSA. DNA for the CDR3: TGTGCCAGCAGCTTAACGACAACCGACTCTGGAAACACCATATATTTT. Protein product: CASSLTTTDSGNTIYF.

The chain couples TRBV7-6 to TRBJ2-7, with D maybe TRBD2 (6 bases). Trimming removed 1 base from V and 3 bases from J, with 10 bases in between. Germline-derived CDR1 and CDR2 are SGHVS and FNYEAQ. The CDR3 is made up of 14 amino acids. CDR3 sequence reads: CASSLGPGDYEQYF. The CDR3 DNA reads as TGTGCCAGCAGCTTAGGTCCGGGGGACTACGAGCAGTACTTC.

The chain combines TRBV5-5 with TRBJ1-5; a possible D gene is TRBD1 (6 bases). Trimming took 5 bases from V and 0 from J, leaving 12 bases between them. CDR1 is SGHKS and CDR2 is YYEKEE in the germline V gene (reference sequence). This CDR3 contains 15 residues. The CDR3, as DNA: TGTGCCAGCAGGCGTCAGGGGAATAGCAATCAGCCCCAGCATTTT. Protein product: CASRRQGNSNQPQHF. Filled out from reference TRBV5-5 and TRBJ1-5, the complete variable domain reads DAGVTQSPTHLIKTRGQQVTLRCSPISGHKSVSWYQQVLGQGPQFIFQYYEKEERGRGNFPDRFSARQFPNYSSELNVNALLLGDSALYLCASRRQGNSNQPQHFGDGTRLSIL.

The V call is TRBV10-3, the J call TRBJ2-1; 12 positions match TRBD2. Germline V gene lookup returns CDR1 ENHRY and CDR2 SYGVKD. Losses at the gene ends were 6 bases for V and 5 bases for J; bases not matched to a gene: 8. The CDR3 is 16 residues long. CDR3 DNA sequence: TGTGCCATCAGCGGAAACGGACTAGCGGGGCACAATGAGCAGTTCTTC. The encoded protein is CAISGNGLAGHNEQFF.